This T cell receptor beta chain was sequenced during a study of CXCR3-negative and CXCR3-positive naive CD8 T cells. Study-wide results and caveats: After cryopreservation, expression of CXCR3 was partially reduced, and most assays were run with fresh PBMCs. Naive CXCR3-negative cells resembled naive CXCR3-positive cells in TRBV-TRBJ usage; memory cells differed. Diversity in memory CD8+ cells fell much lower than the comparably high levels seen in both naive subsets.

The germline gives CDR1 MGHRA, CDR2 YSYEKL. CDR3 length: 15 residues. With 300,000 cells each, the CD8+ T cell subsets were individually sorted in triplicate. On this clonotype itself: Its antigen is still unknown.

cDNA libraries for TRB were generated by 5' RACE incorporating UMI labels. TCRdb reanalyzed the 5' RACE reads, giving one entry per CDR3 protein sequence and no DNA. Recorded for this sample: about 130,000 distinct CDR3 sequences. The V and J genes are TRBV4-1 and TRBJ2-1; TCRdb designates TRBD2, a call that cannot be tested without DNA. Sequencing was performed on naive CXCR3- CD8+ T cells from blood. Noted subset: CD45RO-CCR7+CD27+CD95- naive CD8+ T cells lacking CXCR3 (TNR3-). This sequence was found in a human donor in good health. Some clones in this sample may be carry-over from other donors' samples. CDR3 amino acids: CASSQDRREVNEQFF.